This T cell receptor (beta chain) was obtained from a study of response to subunit inactivated influenza vaccine (dated by TCRdb to the late 2010s). About the full investigation: Deep quantitative profiling of the T cell receptor repertoire was used in the study to follow responses to a trivalent subunit inactivated influenza vaccine. On the study overall, not on this receptor specifically: It was suggested by the authors that each seasonal influenza vaccination may recruit only a limited number of new T cells.

According to the study, the label for this sample's time point signals: 40 to 45 days after influenza vaccine administration. Comment on this clonotype: Its recognized antigen is unknown. No base qualities exist here, and no much larger clone lies one base off it.

For this chain, trimming is 4 bases at the V end and 5 bases at the J end, and the number of junction bases without a gene match is 11. Via the germline V gene, CDR1 is SGHAT and CDR2 FQNNGV. From cysteine to phenylalanine, the CDR3 is 17 amino acids long. CDR3 DNA is the only sequence kept; it has 51 bases, read in frame from the first base. Libraries were prepared through RT-PCR. Sequenced on an Illumina HiSeq 2500. Through fastp at Q25 and MiXCR, TCRdb rebuilt clones from the public reads, retaining in-frame beta chains. Under each unique CDR3 protein, matching rows form one entry showing the most common genes and DNA. A total of about 480,000 distinct CDR3 sequences appear in this sample, 10% to 15% of them only once. The ten largest account for about an eighth of the sample.

This receptor was taken from a man over 45 who received an inactivated influenza vaccine. Donor details come from another sample of the same person, matched by shared clones. This chain joins TRBV11-2 to TRBJ2-5, with 12 central nucleotides matching TRBD2. The material sequenced was PBMCs from blood, taken 45 days after vaccination. The DNA sequence reads TGTGCCAGCAGCTCCTACCCTAGCGGGAGGGCCGGTGAGACCCAGTACTTC. Protein translation: CASSSYPSGRAGETQYF. Supplemented by the reference TRBV11-2 and TRBJ2-5 proteins around the CDR3, the complete variable domain is EAGVAQSPRYKIIEKRQSVAFWCNPISGHATLYWYQQILGQGPKLLIQFQNNGVVDDSQLPKDRFSAERLKGVDSTLKIQPAKLEDSAVYLCASSSYPSGRAGETQYFGPGTRLLVL.